The clone carrying this TCR beta chain was counted a few times. No antigen is known for it. The entry originates in a study of long-term antiretroviral therapy in people with HIV. Study-level background: Some samples came about a decade before the 2015 immediate-ART recommendation, and these were the earliest.

The CDR3 is 17 amino acids. Looked up from germline, CDR1 is MNHNS and CDR2 is SASEGT. Trimming took off 0 bases at V and 0 bases at J, with 14 bases between the two ends. General observations from the study: Clones with expansion before ART led the repertoire at all time points. An increase in diversity followed ART, yet levels stayed below transplant donor controls.

At the survey level, the v3.0 immunoSEQ assay was run. The method was immunoSEQ multiplex PCR; TCRdb's version includes in-frame clones alone and lacks a portion of them. Of some 18,000 clones in the sample, 76% were seen once. V usage is TRBV6-1 and J usage is TRBJ1-1; D may be TRBD1 (6 bases). The sequence derives from a woman between 50 and 59 years old with HIV. The sequencing used unsorted PBMCs, collected 0.5 years before starting antiretroviral therapy. CDR3 in DNA: TGTGCCAGCAGTGAAGCGTGGGGGGGCCTCATGAACACTGAAGCTTTCTTT. Protein: CASSEAWGGLMNTEAFF.